This T cell receptor beta chain was found in a study of beta chain features in type 1 diabetes. Study results and caveats: Overrepresentation of cells with high TCR expression could result from cDNA sequencing. TCRB CDR3s from Type 1 diabetes patients were moderately but significantly shorter in all four CD4+ subsets. These data did not resolve whether HLA type affects TCRB rearrangement. Patients with type 1 diabetes showed fewer VDJ junction insertions and more deletions.

The germline CDR1 and CDR2 sequences are SEHNR and FQNEAQ (reference sequence). This CDR3 is 13 amino acids long. V was shortened by 2 bases and J by 4 bases, with 7 bases between the two germline ends. Every donor provided one heparinised blood draw, which averaged around 110 mL. Expressed TCRB transcripts got sequenced, as all isolated RNA was reverse transcribed. Generated by immunoSEQ multiplex PCR, the TCRdb table keeps only in-frame clones and is missing some. The sample holds 600,000 to 700,000 clones, 9.5% to 15% seen once. With respect to this clone: Its target is unknown. This same CDR3 is encoded by further DNA sequences in the sample.

This receptor was obtained from a young man with type 1 diabetes. The chain has TRBV7-9 and TRBJ2-3; no reliable D call. The sequencing input was naive CD4+ T cells from blood. CDR3 residues: CASSLLGADTQYF. The CDR3 DNA follows: TGTGCCAGCAGCTTACTAGGAGCAGATACGCAGTATTTT. Based on the CDR3 plus reference TRBV7-9 and TRBJ2-3, the full variable domain is DTGVSQNPRHKITKRGQNVTFRCDPISEHNRLYWYRQTLGQGPEFLTYFQNEAQLEKSRLLSDRFSAERPKGSFSTLEIQRTEQGDSAMYLCASSLLGADTQYFGPGTRLTVL.